This is a list of T cell receptor beta chains from one sample in a study of cytomegalovirus exposure and HLA in healthy donors. Assay used: immunoSEQ multiplex PCR; TCRdb lists only in-frame clones, some missing. Of 90,000 to 130,000 clones listed, less than 85% were seen once; the top ten hold around an eighth. The specimen sequenced was PBMCs. The source is a man aged 25-45 years in good health and CMV-seropositive. The CDR3 runs from the conserved cysteine through the conserved F or W. A D gene is named only where the DNA matches it firmly. Some rows have no size entry. The others give once, few or many, or a class for an expanded clone.

TRBD1,TRBJ1-6,TRBV7-2,.,CASSPRGGQGASPLHF,TGTGCCAGCAGCCCAAGAGGGGGACAGGGGGCTTCACCCCTCCACTTT
TRBD1,TRBJ2-1,TRBV5-1,few,CASSLGDSTYNEQFF,TGCGCCAGCAGCTTGGGGGACAGCACCTACAATGAGCAGTTCTTC
.,TRBJ1-5,TRBV5-6,.,CASSLGGVWQPQHF,TGTGCCAGCAGCTTAGGAGGGGTGTGGCAGCCCCAGCATTTT
TRBD2,TRBJ2-1,TRBV9,.,CASSGTTSGGKTYNEQFF,TGTGCCAGCAGCGGGACGACTAGCGGGGGAAAAACCTACAATGAGCAGTTCTTC
.,TRBJ1-6,TRBV5-5,.,CASSWGGNSYNSPLHF,TGTGCCAGCAGCTGGGGGGGGAACTCCTATAATTCACCCCTCCACTTT
.,TRBJ2-7,TRBV7-9,.,CASSWGQHHRYYEQYF,TGTGCCAGCAGCTGGGGGCAACACCATCGCTACTACGAGCAGTACTTC
.,TRBJ2-1,TRBV5-6,.,CASSFGGPYNEQFF,TGTGCCAGCAGCTTCGGGGGGCCATACAATGAGCAGTTCTTC
TRBD2,TRBJ2-3,TRBV27,.,CASSLERGGKDTQYF,TGTGCCAGCAGTTTGGAGCGGGGGGGCAAAGATACGCAGTATTTT
.,TRBJ2-7,TRBV7-2,few,CASSLSRSSYEQYF,TGTGCCAGCAGCTTAAGCAGGTCCTCCTACGAGCAGTACTTC
TRBD2,TRBJ2-7,TRBV11-2,.,CASKIGRGIDEQYF,TGTGCCTCCAAGATAGGGCGGGGGATCGACGAGCAGTACTTC
.,TRBJ2-3,TRBV7-2,.,CASSLSGPVDTQYF,TGTGCCAGCAGCTTAAGCGGCCCGGTAGATACGCAGTATTTT
.,TRBJ2-1,TRBV9,.,CASSVDRGSSYNEQFF,TGTGCCAGCAGCGTAGATCGCGGCAGCTCCTACAATGAGCAGTTCTTC
.,TRBJ2-3,TRBV4-1,once,CASRDLASTDTQYF,TGCGCCAGCAGGGACTTAGCTAGCACAGATACGCAGTATTTT
TRBD2,TRBJ2-3,TRBV6-1,few,CASSEGPSGGSTDTQYF,TGTGCCAGCAGTGAAGGCCCCTCGGGGGGATCCACAGATACGCAGTATTTT
.,TRBJ1-5,TRBV6-5,.,CASSDWGRPQHF,TGTGCCAGCAGTGATTGGGGGCGGCCCCAGCATTTT
.,TRBJ1-5,TRBV19,.,CASSRRGPQDQPQHF,TGTGCCAGTAGTAGAAGGGGTCCCCAGGATCAGCCCCAGCATTTT
TRBD1,TRBJ1-4,TRBV7-9,few,CASSSRQGINEKLFF,TGTGCCAGCAGTTCAAGACAGGGGATAAATGAAAAACTGTTTTTT
.,TRBJ2-2,TRBV2,.,CASSARRNTGELFF,TGTGCCAGCAGTGCTCGCAGGAACACCGGGGAGCTGTTTTTT
TRBD1,TRBJ1-3,TRBV6-5,.,CASSYYTGGSGNTIYF,TGTGCCAGCAGTTACTATACAGGGGGATCTGGAAACACCATATATTTT
TRBD1,TRBJ2-7,TRBV5-1,once,CASSVGTGGKLNNEQYF,TGCGCCAGCAGCGTTGGGACAGGGGGTAAACTAAATAACGAGCAGTACTTC
TRBD1,TRBJ1-2,TRBV9,.,CASSVLGGLEYGYTF,TGTGCCAGCAGCGTCCTAGGGGGCCTAGAATATGGCTACACCTTC
.,TRBJ1-6,TRBV10-3,.,CATTTDLASRSPLHF,TGTGCCACCACGACCGACTTGGCTTCGCGTTCACCCCTCCACTTT
.,TRBJ2-1,TRBV11-3,.,CASSAPTGSSYNGQFF,TGTGCCAGCAGCGCCCCCACAGGGAGCTCCTACAATGGGCAGTTCTTC
.,TRBJ2-3,TRBV9,.,CASSVATRATSTDTQYF,TGTGCCAGCAGCGTAGCCACCAGGGCTACTAGCACAGATACGCAGTATTTT
.,TRBJ2-2,TRBV28,.,CASQDSTGELFF,TGTGCCAGCCAAGACAGCACCGGGGAGCTGTTTTTT
.,TRBJ1-6,TRBV25-1,.,CASSEPQGRSPLHF,TGTGCCAGCAGTGAACCCCAGGGCCGTTCACCCCTCCACTTT
TRBD2,TRBJ2-1,TRBV7-9,few,CASSGTRNYNEQFF,TGTGCCAGCTCCGGGACTAGGAATTACAATGAGCAGTTCTTC
TRBD1,TRBJ2-5,TRBV19,.,CASSKTGGETQYF,TGTGCCAGTAGTAAAACAGGGGGGGAGACCCAGTACTTC
.,TRBJ2-7,TRBV5-1,.,CASSLGDSSYEQYF,TGCGCCAGCAGCTTGGGAGACAGTTCCTACGAGCAGTACTTC
TRBD1,TRBJ2-5,TRBV5-6,.,CASSPLGGQGTGRETQYF,TGTGCCAGCAGCCCACTGGGGGGACAGGGGACGGGGCGGGAGACCCAGTACTTC
TRBD1,TRBJ1-6,TRBV4-1,.,CASSQIGQGSSPLHF,TGCGCCAGCAGCCAAATTGGACAGGGGAGTTCACCCCTCCACTTT
TRBD1,TRBJ2-1,TRBV29-1,.,CSERQGSNEQFF,TGCAGCGAACGACAGGGTTCGAATGAGCAGTTCTTC